Listed below are T cell receptor beta chains from one sample, sequenced in a study of preoperative IRX-2 immunotherapy in early breast cancer. Data came from immunoSEQ multiplex PCR; TCRdb stores just in-frame clones and leaves some out. The sample holds about 5,600 clones, 55% to 70% seen once. Material: tumor tissue, obtained before IRX-2 immunotherapy. The receptors come from a human donor with breast cancer. The CDR3 runs from the conserved cysteine through the conserved F or W. The order of the fields is CDR3 DNA, CDR3 protein, V gene, D gene, clone size, J gene. D genes are given only for firm matches. Not all rows give a size; the values are once, few, many and, for expanded clones, a class.

DNA: TGTGCCAGCAGTGCAGGGTCCCAGCCCCAGCATTTT; CDR3: CASSAGSQPQHF; V: TRBV28; D: .; size: .; J: TRBJ1-5
DNA: TGTGCCAGCTCCCGACGAGAAGCCAAAAACATTCAGTACTTC; CDR3: CASSRREAKNIQYF; V: TRBV18; D: .; size: .; J: TRBJ2-4
DNA: TGTGCCACCAGGGACGGACTTCGGGAGCAGTTCTTC; CDR3: CATRDGLREQFF; V: TRBV6-8; D: .; size: .; J: TRBJ2-1
DNA: TGCGCCAGCAGTCAATTTCGAGGGTGGGGCGACACCGGGGAGCTGTTTTTT; CDR3: CASSQFRGWGDTGELFF; V: TRBV23-1; D: .; size: .; J: TRBJ2-2
DNA: TGTGCCAGCAGGACCTTACAGGGGAATTATGAAAAACTGTTTTTT; CDR3: CASRTLQGNYEKLFF; V: TRBV9; D: TRBD1; size: few; J: TRBJ1-4
DNA: TGTGCCAGCAGCTTAGTAGGGCGGCGGGAAAACGAGCAGTACTTC; CDR3: CASSLVGRRENEQYF; V: TRBV7-6; D: .; size: .; J: TRBJ2-7
DNA: TGTGCCAGCAGCTCGACGGACAGGGGTAACCGACAGTTCTTC; CDR3: CASSSTDRGNRQFF; V: TRBV7-5; D: .; size: .; J: TRBJ2-1
DNA: TGTGCCTGGAGTCCCACTAGCGGGAGTATCGGGGAGCTGTTTTTT; CDR3: CAWSPTSGSIGELFF; V: TRBV30; D: TRBD2; size: .; J: TRBJ2-2
DNA: TGTGCCAGCAGCTTAAGGGACAGACCCAACGAGCAGTACTTC; CDR3: CASSLRDRPNEQYF; V: TRBV11-3; D: TRBD1; size: .; J: TRBJ2-7
DNA: TGTGCCAGTAGTCCGTTAAGGATCTGGACAGGGAAAAACTATGGCTACACCTTC; CDR3: CASSPLRIWTGKNYGYTF; V: TRBV19; D: TRBD1; size: .; J: TRBJ1-2
DNA: TGTGCCAGCAGCTTACCGGGACAGGCAATCGAGCAGTACTTC; CDR3: CASSLPGQAIEQYF; V: TRBV11-3; D: TRBD1; size: .; J: TRBJ2-7
DNA: TGTGCCAGTAGTATCATGACAGGGGGAGTCACAGATACGCAGTATTTT; CDR3: CASSIMTGGVTDTQYF; V: TRBV19; D: TRBD1; size: once; J: TRBJ2-3
DNA: TGTGCCACAAGACTAGACGGTAACATTCAGTACTTC; CDR3: CATRLDGNIQYF; V: TRBV6-8; D: .; size: .; J: TRBJ2-4
DNA: TGTGCCAGCCCTAAACCAGGGGACACTGAAGCTTTCTTT; CDR3: CASPKPGDTEAFF; V: TRBV28; D: .; size: .; J: TRBJ1-1
DNA: TGTGCCACCCTGGCGGGGGCTAACACTGAAGCTTTCTTT; CDR3: CATLAGANTEAFF; V: TRBV6-8; D: .; size: .; J: TRBJ1-1
DNA: TGTGCCGACCGCCGGGACAGGGGGGAAAAACTGTTTTTT; CDR3: CADRRDRGEKLFF; V: TRBV9; D: TRBD1; size: once; J: TRBJ1-4
DNA: TGTGCCAGCCAGCCGGGACTAGCGGACACAGATACGCAGTATTTT; CDR3: CASQPGLADTDTQYF; V: TRBV11-3; D: TRBD2; size: large; J: TRBJ2-3
DNA: TGTGCCTGGAGTGAGAAAGGGGCGACCGCTTTATTTAGCAATCAGCCCCAGCATTTT; CDR3: CAWSEKGATALFSNQPQHF; V: TRBV30; D: .; size: .; J: TRBJ1-5
DNA: TGTGCCACCAGCACCGAAGGGGTGGCTTTTCATCAGCCCCAGCATTTT; CDR3: CATSTEGVAFHQPQHF; V: TRBV15; D: .; size: .; J: TRBJ1-5
DNA: TGTGCCAGCAGCTTAGCGCAGGGAAATCCCCAGCATTTT; CDR3: CASSLAQGNPQHF; V: TRBV7-1; D: .; size: .; J: TRBJ1-5
DNA: TGTGCCAGCAGCCAATTAGCGCGCGGAGAGCAGTTCTTC; CDR3: CASSQLARGEQFF; V: TRBV16; D: .; size: .; J: TRBJ2-1
DNA: TGTGCCAGTAGTACCCAACCAAATAGTGAAAAACTGTTTTTT; CDR3: CASSTQPNSEKLFF; V: TRBV19; D: .; size: .; J: TRBJ1-4
DNA: TGTGCCAGTAGTAAATCGACTAGCGGGAGGTCCGATGAGCAGTTCTTC; CDR3: CASSKSTSGRSDEQFF; V: TRBV19; D: TRBD2; size: once; J: TRBJ2-1
DNA: TGTGCCAGTAGTACCAAGGGCGGAAGCCCCTACGAGCAGTACTTC; CDR3: CASSTKGGSPYEQYF; V: TRBV19; D: .; size: few; J: TRBJ2-7
DNA: TGTGCCATCAGTGTTGCGGGTCTTCGGTCTGGAAACACCATATATTTT; CDR3: CAISVAGLRSGNTIYF; V: TRBV6-8; D: .; size: few; J: TRBJ1-3
DNA: TGTGCCAGCAGTAGCAGGGCTAATGAAAAACTGTTTTTT; CDR3: CASSSRANEKLFF; V: TRBV28; D: .; size: few; J: TRBJ1-4
DNA: TGCAGCGTTTCCTTTCCGGGACTAAGGGAGGACGAGCAGTACTTC; CDR3: CSVSFPGLREDEQYF; V: TRBV29-1; D: TRBD2; size: .; J: TRBJ2-7